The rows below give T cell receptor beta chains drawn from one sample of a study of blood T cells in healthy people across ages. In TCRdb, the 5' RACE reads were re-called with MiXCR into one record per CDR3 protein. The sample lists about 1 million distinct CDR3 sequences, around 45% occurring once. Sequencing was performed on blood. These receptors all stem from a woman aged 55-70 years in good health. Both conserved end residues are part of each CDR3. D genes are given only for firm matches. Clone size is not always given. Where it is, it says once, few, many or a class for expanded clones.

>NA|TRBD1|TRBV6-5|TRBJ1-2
TGTGCCAGCACCAGAGGACAGGGGTCTGTTGGCTACACCTTC
CASTRGQGSVGYTF
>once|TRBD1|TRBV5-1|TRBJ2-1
TGCGCCAGCAGCTACTACAGGGGGATGAATGAGCAGTTCTTC
CASSYYRGMNEQFF
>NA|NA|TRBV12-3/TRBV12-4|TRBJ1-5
TGTGCCAGCAGTTTAGAGAGATTTAATCAGCCCCAGCATTTT
CASSLERFNQPQHF
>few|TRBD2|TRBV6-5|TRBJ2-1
TGTGCCAGCAGTTATATAGGAAGCGGGAGGGACCAAAACGTCTACAATGAGCAGTTCTTC
CASSYIGSGRDQNVYNEQFF
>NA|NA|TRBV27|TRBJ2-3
TGTGCCAGCGGTCCTCATGCAGATACGCAGTATTTT
CASGPHADTQYF
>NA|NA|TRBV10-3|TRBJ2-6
TGTGCCATCAATGGGGGGACTGGGGCCAACGTCCTGACTTTC
CAINGGTGANVLTF
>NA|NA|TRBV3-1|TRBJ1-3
TGTGCCAGCAGCAACAGGGAAATCTCTGGAAACACCATATATTTT
CASSNREISGNTIYF
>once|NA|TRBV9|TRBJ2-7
TGTGTCAGCAGCCCAGGAAACCCCCACGAGCAGTACTTC
CVSSPGNPHEQYF
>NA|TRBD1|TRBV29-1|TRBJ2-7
TGCAGCGCATTAACAGGGGTACACTACGAGCAGTACTTC
CSALTGVHYEQYF
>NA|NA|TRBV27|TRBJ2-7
TGTGCCAGCAGTTGCGGAAGCTCCTACGAGCAGTACTTC
CASSCGSSYEQYF
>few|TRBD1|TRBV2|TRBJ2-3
TGTGCCATTTCGACAGGGCGCACAGATACGCAGTATTTT
CAISTGRTDTQYF
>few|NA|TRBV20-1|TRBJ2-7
TGCAGTGCGCGTCGCGAGAACTACTACGAGCAGTACTTC
CSARRENYYEQYF
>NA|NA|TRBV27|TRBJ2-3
TGTGCCAGCAGCGATCCGGGACCCCATACGCAGTATTTT
CASSDPGPHTQYF
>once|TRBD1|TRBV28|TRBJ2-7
TGTGCCAGCATTTCAGCCCATGACAGGGGGCGCTACTACGAGCAGTACTTC
CASISAHDRGRYYEQYF
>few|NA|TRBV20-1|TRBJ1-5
TGCAGTGCATTGGATACGGACCTTAGCAATCAGCCCCAGCATTTT
CSALDTDLSNQPQHF
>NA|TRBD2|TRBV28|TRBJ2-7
TGTGCCAGCAGTTTCTCTAGCGGGAGGGCCAATGAGCAGTACTTC
CASSFSSGRANEQYF
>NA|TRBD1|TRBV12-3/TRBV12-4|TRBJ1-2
TGTGCCATCAGGCCCCGACAGGGTCATGGCTACACCTTC
CAIRPRQGHGYTF
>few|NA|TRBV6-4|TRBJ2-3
TGTGCCAGCAGCGGACCCGGGGGAACAGATACGCAGTATTTT
CASSGPGGTDTQYF